One sample yielded the 9 T cell receptor beta chains listed below, sequenced in a study of blood T cell repertoires in COVID-19. Some clones are missing from TCRdb's copy, which holds only in-frame ones; the method was immunoSEQ multiplex PCR. The sample consists of just over 650,000 clones, about 87% of them appearing once. The sample was peripheral blood. The receptors derive from a woman between 18 and 30 years old with acute or convalescent COVID-19.

The chain carries TRBV30 and TRBJ2-7, with a tentative D call TRBD1 (5 bases). Germline CDR1 GTSNPN, CDR2 SVGIG (reference sequence). V lost 6 bases, J lost 3 bases, and 21 bases lay in between. The CDR3 covers 15 residues. Here the CDR3 DNA reads TGTGCCTGTTCACACACAGGTCCTCTTAACTACGAGCAGTACTTC. It codes for CACSHTGPLNYEQYF.

The V gene is TRBV9, the J gene TRBJ2-1, with D possibly TRBD2 on 5 matching bases. The CDR3 contains 15 residues. Germline CDR1 SGDLS, CDR2 YYNGEE. V was pared by 0 bases and J by 13 bases, with 20 bases between. CDR3 loop: CASSVEGLAIPKQFF. The CDR3 nucleotides are TGTGCCAGCAGCGTAGAAGGCCTAGCCATCCCAAAACAGTTCTTC.

The chain has TRBV7-4 and TRBJ1-5; D unclear. The CDR3 has 16 residues. CDR1 SGHVT and CDR2 SQSDAQ come from the germline V gene. The V end was cut by 8 bases, the J end by 1 base, with 18 bases between. The CDR3 sequence is CASPLLGRVSNQPQHF. In DNA, the CDR3 is TGTGCCAGCCCCCTCTTAGGGCGGGTAAGCAATCAGCCCCAGCATTTT. Based on the CDR3 plus reference TRBV7-4 and TRBJ1-5, the full variable domain is GAGVSQSPRYKVAKRGRDVALRCDSISGHVTLYWYRQTLGQGSEVLTYSQSDAQRDKSGRPSGRFSAERPERSVSTLKIQRTEQGDSAVYLCASPLLGRVSNQPQHFGDGTRLSIL.

V gene TRBV29-1 combines with J gene TRBJ2-7, with 7 bases matching TRBD2. The CDR3 runs to 11 residues. Trimming at V came to 7 bases and at J to 4 bases, leaving 4 bases not matched to a gene. Germline V lookup: CDR1 SQVTM, CDR2 ANQGSEA. In DNA form, the CDR3 reads TGCAGCGCAGGGAGGGGTTACGAGCAGTACTTC. This gives the protein CSAGRGYEQYF.

The CDR3 sequence: CASSQRQGWSNTEAFF. The CDR3 DNA reads TGTGCCAGCAGCCAACGACAGGGCTGGTCGAACACTGAAGCTTTCTTT. The chain employs TRBV4-2 and TRBJ1-1, with 7 bases that match TRBD1. CDR3 length: 16 residues. Unmatched junction bases numbered 7, after V lost 2 bases and J lost 1 base. Germline assignment: CDR1 LGHNA and CDR2 YNFKEQ.

In regard to this clone: Other DNA sequences in this sample translate to the same CDR3. The chain recombines TRBV7-9 with TRBJ1-5; 11 bases map to TRBD1. This CDR3 contains 15 residues. J gave up 4 bases and V 6 bases, and 5 bases lay outside the gene matches. From germline, CDR1 is SEHNR and CDR2 FQNEAQ (reference sequence). The DNA of the CDR3 is TGTGCCAGCAGTCTAGGACAGGGGGCGAATCAGCCCCAGCATTTT. This translates into CASSLGQGANQPQHF.

The J gene is TRBJ2-5, the V gene TRBV5-1; maybe TRBD2 (6 bases). The V end lost 4 bases, the J end lost 2 bases, and 9 bases lay between the germline ends. The CDR3 has 13 amino acids. The germline V gene encodes CDR1 SGHRS and CDR2 YFSETQ. CDR3 coding DNA: TGCGCCAGCAGCCCCCGGGGGCAAGAGACCCAGTACTTC. Amino acid sequence: CASSPRGQETQYF.

This chain links TRBV3-1 (or the pseudogene TRBV3-2) with TRBJ1-6, with D tentatively TRBD1 (6 bases). Deletions cut 6 bases from V and 13 bases from J, with 28 bases between. CDR3 length: 17 amino acids. Germline V gene sequence: CDR1 LGHDT, CDR2 YNNKEL (reference sequence). The CDR3 loop reads CASSPYEATGHDLPLHF. For the CDR3, the DNA is TGTGCCAGCAGTCCTTATGAAGCGACGGGACACGACTTGCCCCTCCACTTT.

The genes are TRBV13 and TRBJ1-2, with 7 bases that match TRBD1. Per germline, CDR1 PRHDT and CDR2 FYEKMQ (reference sequence). The J segment lost 2 bases and the V segment lost 5 bases, leaving 11 bases of the junction unmatched. The CDR3 length is 16 residues. The CDR3 sequence: CASSTSRDRSNYGYTF. CDR3 in DNA: TGTGCCAGCAGCACTAGTAGGGACAGATCCAACTATGGCTACACCTTC.